A selection of T cell receptor beta chains follows, all from one sample in a study of cytomegalovirus exposure and HLA in healthy donors. The method was immunoSEQ multiplex PCR; TCRdb's version includes in-frame clones alone and lacks a portion of them. The sample table includes 95,000 to 150,000 clones. The sample taken for sequencing was PBMCs. The receptors were sampled from a man aged 25 to 45 in good health and CMV-seronegative. Each CDR3 is given with its conserved first and last residue. A D gene is named only where the DNA matches it firmly.

TRBV6-1	TRBD2	TRBJ2-7	14	CASSEASGRDEQYF	TGTGCCAGCAGTGAGGCTAGCGGGAGAGACGAGCAGTACTTC
TRBV19	.	TRBJ1-5	15	CASSIVTGYYQPQHF	TGTGCCAGTAGTATAGTTACAGGGTATTATCAGCCCCAGCATTTT
TRBV5-1	.	TRBJ1-6	16	CASSLGFSSYNSPLHF	TGCGCCAGCAGCCTGGGATTTAGCTCCTATAATTCACCCCTCCACTTT
TRBV6-1	.	TRBJ2-1	15	CASSQLTGSYNEQFF	TGTGCCAGCAGCCAACTAACAGGGTCTTACAATGAGCAGTTCTTC
TRBV30	TRBD1	TRBJ2-7	14	CAGRLPDRWGEQYF	TGTGCCGGCCGTTTACCGGACAGGTGGGGCGAGCAGTACTTC
TRBV5-4	TRBD1	TRBJ2-2	17	CASAPTTGLLNTGELFF	TGTGCCAGCGCCCCTACGACAGGGCTATTGAACACCGGGGAGCTGTTTTTT
TRBV25-1	.	TRBJ1-5	14	CASSGVGGNQPQHF	TGTGCCAGCAGTGGCGTTGGTGGCAATCAGCCCCAGCATTTT
TRBV27	.	TRBJ2-7	14	CASSSGDLIQEQYF	TGTGCCAGCAGTTCGGGGGACCTCATACAAGAGCAGTACTTC
TRBV19	.	TRBJ2-1	11	CASSKGNEQFF	TGTGCCAGTAGTAAGGGGAATGAGCAGTTCTTC
TRBV27	TRBD2	TRBJ2-7	15	CASSSRLAPIHEQYF	TGTGCCAGCAGTTCTAGACTAGCTCCTATCCACGAGCAGTACTTC
TRBV9	.	TRBJ2-1	14	CASAGGGGYNEQFF	TGTGCCAGCGCAGGGGGAGGAGGTTACAATGAGCAGTTCTTC
TRBV19	TRBD2	TRBJ2-7	15	CASSIGGTSKYEQYF	TGTGCCAGTAGTATAGGAGGGACTAGCAAGTACGAGCAGTACTTC
TRBV6-1	TRBD2	TRBJ2-7	15	CASAGSGIGAYEQYF	TGTGCCAGCGCCGGTAGCGGGATTGGCGCCTACGAGCAGTACTTC
TRBV4-2	.	TRBJ1-2	17	CASSHSLGAGVDYGYTF	TGTGCCAGCAGCCATTCCCTTGGGGCGGGGGTGGACTATGGCTACACCTTC
TRBV19	.	TRBJ1-4	14	CASRGYFENEKLFF	TGTGCCAGTCGCGGATATTTCGAAAATGAAAAACTGTTTTTT
TRBV20-1	.	TRBJ1-4	10	CSASHEKLFF	TGCAGTGCTTCTCATGAAAAACTGTTTTTT
TRBV29-1	.	TRBJ1-2	16	CSVEERFRGSDYGYTF	TGCAGCGTTGAAGAGAGGTTTAGGGGATCTGACTATGGCTACACCTTC
TRBV5-1	TRBD1	TRBJ1-1	14	CASSQGDGRTEAFF	TGCGCCAGCAGTCAGGGGGACGGACGAACTGAAGCTTTCTTT
TRBV27	.	TRBJ2-1	15	CASRPRNPSYNEQFF	TGTGCCAGCAGGCCGCGGAACCCCTCCTACAATGAGCAGTTCTTC
TRBV6-5	.	TRBJ1-2	13	CASSPTHRDGYTF	TGTGCCAGCAGTCCCACCCACAGGGATGGCTACACCTTC
TRBV30	.	TRBJ1-1	12	CAWQGGATEAFF	TGTGCCTGGCAAGGGGGTGCCACTGAAGCTTTCTTT
TRBV5-5	.	TRBJ1-5	14	CASSKGQANQPQHF	TGTGCCAGCAGCAAGGGGCAGGCAAATCAGCCCCAGCATTTT
TRBV7-2	TRBD2	TRBJ2-5	14	CASRQTSGGETQYF	TGTGCCAGCAGACAGACTAGCGGAGGGGAGACCCAGTACTTC
TRBV25-1	.	TRBJ1-1	15	CASSGQVEMNTEAFF	TGTGCCAGCAGCGGCCAGGTCGAGATGAACACTGAAGCTTTCTTT
TRBV5-1	TRBD2	TRBJ2-5	18	CASSLVGSSGSGGETQYF	TGCGCCAGCAGCTTGGTAGGGTCGAGCGGGAGTGGAGGAGAGACCCAGTACTTC
TRBV25-1	.	TRBJ2-1	11	CASSSYNEQFF	TGTGCCAGCAGTTCTTACAATGAGCAGTTCTTC
TRBV11-2	.	TRBJ2-5	14	CASSKTEDQETQYF	TGTGCCAGCAGTAAAACAGAAGACCAAGAGACCCAGTACTTC
TRBV7-9	.	TRBJ2-7	13	CASSSGLIYEQYF	TGTGCCAGCAGCTCGGGACTGATCTACGAGCAGTACTTC
TRBV30	.	TRBJ1-1	13	CAWSRTRDTEAFF	TGTGCCTGGAGTCGGACGAGGGACACTGAAGCTTTCTTT
TRBV19	.	TRBJ1-1	12	CASSIADTEAFF	TGTGCCAGTAGTATAGCGGACACTGAAGCTTTCTTT
TRBV7-9	.	TRBJ2-7	15	CASSLMGEGRNEQYF	TGTGCCAGCAGCTTAATGGGAGAAGGAAGAAACGAGCAGTACTTC
TRBV28	.	TRBJ1-6	13	CASSLGEGLALHF	TGTGCCAGCAGTTTAGGTGAGGGTCTAGCCCTCCACTTT
TRBV5-1	.	TRBJ2-3	13	CASSADFTDTQYF	TGCGCCAGCAGCGCCGACTTCACAGATACGCAGTATTTT
TRBV28	.	TRBJ1-6	14	CASSRDSSGSPLHF	TGTGCCAGCAGCCGAGACAGCTCCGGCTCACCCCTCCACTTT
TRBV27	.	TRBJ2-2	14	CASSLSQVAGELFF	TGTGCCAGCAGTTTATCGCAGGTGGCCGGGGAGCTGTTTTTT